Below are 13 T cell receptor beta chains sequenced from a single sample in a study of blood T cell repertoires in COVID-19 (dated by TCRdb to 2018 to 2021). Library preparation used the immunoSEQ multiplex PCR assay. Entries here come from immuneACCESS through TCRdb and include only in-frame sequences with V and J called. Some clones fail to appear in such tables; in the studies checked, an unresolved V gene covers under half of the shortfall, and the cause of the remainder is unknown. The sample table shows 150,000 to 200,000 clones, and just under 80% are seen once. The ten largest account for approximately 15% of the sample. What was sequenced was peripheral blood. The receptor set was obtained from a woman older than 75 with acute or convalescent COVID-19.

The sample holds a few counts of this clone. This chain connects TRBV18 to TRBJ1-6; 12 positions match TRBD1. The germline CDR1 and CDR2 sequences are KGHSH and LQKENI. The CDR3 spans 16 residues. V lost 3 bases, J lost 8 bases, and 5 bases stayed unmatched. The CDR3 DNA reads TGTGCCAGCTCACCGGTAGGGACAGGGGGCGATTCACCCCTCCACTTT. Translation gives CASSPVGTGGDSPLHF.

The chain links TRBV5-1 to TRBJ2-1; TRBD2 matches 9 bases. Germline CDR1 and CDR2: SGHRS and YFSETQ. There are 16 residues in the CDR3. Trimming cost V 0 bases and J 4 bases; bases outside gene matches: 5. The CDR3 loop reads CASSLGGSGGYNEQFF. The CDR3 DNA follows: TGCGCCAGCAGCTTGGGTGGTAGCGGGGGATACAATGAGCAGTTCTTC. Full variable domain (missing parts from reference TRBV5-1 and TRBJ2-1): KAGVTQTPRYLIKTRGQQVTLSCSPISGHRSVSWYQQTPGQGLQFLFEYFSETQRNKGNFPGRFSGRQFSNSRSEMNVSTLELGDSALYLCASSLGGSGGYNEQFFGPGTRLTVL.

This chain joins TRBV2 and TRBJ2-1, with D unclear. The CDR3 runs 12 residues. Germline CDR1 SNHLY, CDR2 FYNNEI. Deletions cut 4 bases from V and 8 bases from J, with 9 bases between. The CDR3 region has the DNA TGTGCCAGCAGTGGGCTAGGAGATGAGCAGTTCTTC. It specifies CASSGLGDEQFF.

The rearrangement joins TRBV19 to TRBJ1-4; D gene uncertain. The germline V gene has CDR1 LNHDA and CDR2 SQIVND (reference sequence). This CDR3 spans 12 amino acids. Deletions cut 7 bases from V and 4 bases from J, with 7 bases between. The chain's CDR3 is CASTGGNEKLFF. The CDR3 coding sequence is TGTGCCAGTACCGGCGGTAATGAAAAACTGTTTTTT.

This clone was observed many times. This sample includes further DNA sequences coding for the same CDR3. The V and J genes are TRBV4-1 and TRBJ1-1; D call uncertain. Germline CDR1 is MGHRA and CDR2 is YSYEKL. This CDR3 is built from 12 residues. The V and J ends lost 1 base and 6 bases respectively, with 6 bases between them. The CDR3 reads CASSQGASEAFF. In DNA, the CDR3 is TGCGCCAGCAGCCAAGGGGCCTCTGAAGCTTTCTTT.

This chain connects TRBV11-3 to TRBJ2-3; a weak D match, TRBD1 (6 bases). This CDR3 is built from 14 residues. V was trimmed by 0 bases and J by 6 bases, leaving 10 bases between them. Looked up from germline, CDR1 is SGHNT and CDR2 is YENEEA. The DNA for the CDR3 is TGTGCCAGCAGCTTAGAGGGGGCGTATGATACGCAGTATTTT. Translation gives CASSLEGAYDTQYF.

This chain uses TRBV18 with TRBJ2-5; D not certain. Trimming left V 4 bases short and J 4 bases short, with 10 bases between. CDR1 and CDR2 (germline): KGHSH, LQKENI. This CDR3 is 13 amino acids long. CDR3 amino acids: CASSLRGGETQYF. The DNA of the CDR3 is TGTGCCAGCTCACTTCGCGGCGGAGAGACCCAGTACTTC.

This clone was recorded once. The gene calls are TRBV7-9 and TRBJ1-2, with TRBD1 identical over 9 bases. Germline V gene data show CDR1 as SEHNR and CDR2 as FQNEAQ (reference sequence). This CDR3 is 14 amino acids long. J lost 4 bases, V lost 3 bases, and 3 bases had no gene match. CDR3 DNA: TGTGCCAGCAGCTTGCCGGGACAGGGCTATGGCTACACCTTC. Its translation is CASSLPGQGYGYTF.

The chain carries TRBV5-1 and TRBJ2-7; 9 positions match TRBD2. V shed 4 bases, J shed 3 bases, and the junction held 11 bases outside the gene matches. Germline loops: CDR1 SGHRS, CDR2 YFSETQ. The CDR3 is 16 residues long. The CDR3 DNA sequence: TGCGCCAGCAGCCGCCTAGAAACGACTAGCGGCTACGAGCAGTACTTC. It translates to CASSRLETTSGYEQYF.

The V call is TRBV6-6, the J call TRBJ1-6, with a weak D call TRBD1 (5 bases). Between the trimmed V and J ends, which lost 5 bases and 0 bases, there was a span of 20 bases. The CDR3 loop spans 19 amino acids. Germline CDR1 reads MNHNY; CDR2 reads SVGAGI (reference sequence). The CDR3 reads CASSRSRVSAYSYNSPLHF. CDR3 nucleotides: TGTGCCAGCAGTCGCTCCAGGGTATCGGCGTACTCCTATAATTCACCCCTCCACTTT.

This CDR3 is CASSEERTGGRETQYF. Written as DNA, the CDR3 is TGTGCCAGCAGCGAAGAACGGACAGGAGGGCGCGAGACCCAGTACTTC. This rearrangement joins TRBV21-1 to TRBJ2-5; the table's D call TRBD1 went unverified against the DNA. TRBV21-1 is assigned pseudogene status. There are 16 residues in the CDR3.

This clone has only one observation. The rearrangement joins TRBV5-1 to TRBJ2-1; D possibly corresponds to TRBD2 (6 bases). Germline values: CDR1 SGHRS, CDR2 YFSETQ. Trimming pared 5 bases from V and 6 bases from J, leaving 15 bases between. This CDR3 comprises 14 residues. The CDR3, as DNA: TGCGCCAGCAGTAAGGTAGCGGACCGCAATGAGCAGTTCTTC. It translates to CASSKVADRNEQFF.

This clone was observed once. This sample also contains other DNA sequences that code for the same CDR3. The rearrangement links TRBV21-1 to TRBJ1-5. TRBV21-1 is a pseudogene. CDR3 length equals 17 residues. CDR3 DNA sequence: TGTGCCAGCAGCAAACGGGGGCGGGGGGATAGCAATCAGCCCCAGCATTTT. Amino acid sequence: CASSKRGRGDSNQPQHF.